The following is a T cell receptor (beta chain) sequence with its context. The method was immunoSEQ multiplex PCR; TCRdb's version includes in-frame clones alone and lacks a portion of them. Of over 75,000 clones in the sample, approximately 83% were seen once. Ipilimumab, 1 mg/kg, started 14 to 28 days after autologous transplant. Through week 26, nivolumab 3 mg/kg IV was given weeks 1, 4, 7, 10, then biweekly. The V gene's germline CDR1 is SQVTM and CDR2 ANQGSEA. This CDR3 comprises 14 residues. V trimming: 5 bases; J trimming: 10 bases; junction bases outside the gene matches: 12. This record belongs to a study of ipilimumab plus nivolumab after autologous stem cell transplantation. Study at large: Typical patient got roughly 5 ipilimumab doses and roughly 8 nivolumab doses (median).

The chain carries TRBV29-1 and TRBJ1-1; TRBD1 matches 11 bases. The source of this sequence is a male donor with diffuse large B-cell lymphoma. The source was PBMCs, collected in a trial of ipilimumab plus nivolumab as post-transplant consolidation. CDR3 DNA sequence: TGCAGCGTTCTTTCGGACAGGGGGCGCATAAGAGCTTTCTTT. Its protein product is CSVLSDRGRIRAFF.